This T cell receptor (beta chain) was profiled in a study of T cells after yellow fever vaccination (dated by TCRdb to about 2019). Regarding the study in general: The SMART-Seq v4 Ultra Low Input RNA kit was used to prepare libraries from fractions with low cell numbers. To follow T-cell clones before and after both primary and booster YFV17D yellow fever vaccination, bulk TCR alpha and beta repertoires underwent longitudinal sequencing. Two healthy male donors, one aged 18 to 30 and one aged 30 to 40 years, made up the cohort. Blood was drawn at multiple timepoints before and after primary and secondary immunization, with bulk PBMC replicates and cell subsets isolated.

Concerning this clonotype: Its antigen is still unknown. No much larger clone exists at a distance of one base, and base qualities are not known.

Overall study results and their limits: The secondary T-cell response was found to be weaker but faster than the primary response, with a peak reached on day 5 rather than on day 15. After the booster, most clones that had expanded after primary vaccination were detected again (roughly 96% of CD4 and over 75% of CD8), suggesting broad maintenance of memory. The study included only a couple of donors, which limits how far the findings can be generalized. A small fraction of clonotypes appeared in both the CD4 and CD8 compartments, likely as a result of convergent recombination. Computational filtering was needed because FACS-sorted repertoires could contain abundant contaminating clonotypes from the bulk population.

The CDR3 measures 14 amino acids from cysteine to phenylalanine. Only CDR3 DNA is held: 42 bases, read in frame from base 1. Sequences SGHRS (CDR1) and YFSETQ (CDR2) are obtained from the germline V gene. V loses 1 base of germline sequence and J loses 1 base, and the interval between the two ends is 8 bases. What the treatment or condition label conveys for this sample: live attenuated yellow fever vaccine strain. At every blood-draw timepoint, two biological replicates of bulk PBMCs were collected. A standard Ficoll-Paque protocol was used to isolate PBMCs from peripheral blood. TriZol was used to extract RNA from bulk PBMCs, from CD4 and CD8 fractions, and from dextramer-positive and dextramer-negative fractions. Synthesis of TCR cDNA relied on 5'RACE template switching, a step that introduced a universal primer site along with unique molecular identifiers. Priming of cDNA synthesis was performed from both the TCR alpha and TCR beta constant segments. Library amplification involved two PCR steps, and the second step added sample barcodes and sequencing adapters. Sequencing of libraries was done on Illumina HiSeq 2500 (2x100 bp) or NovaSeq (2x150 bp). On the authors' methods: MIGEC was used to demultiplex reads and collapse the reads into UMI consensus sequences, and MiXCR was used for V(D)J alignment. Vaccine-responding clonotypes were identified with edgeR using replicate PBMC samples, with FDR below 0.01 and a log2 fold change above 5 up to day 15 being required. Bulk clonotypes were assigned CD4 or CD8 identity according to which sequenced CD4 or CD8 repertoire held them at higher abundance. TCRdb itself trimmed the public reads at Q25 with fastp, ran MiXCR and retained productive beta chains. Each entry merges the rows of one CDR3 protein and shows their most common DNA and genes. TCRdb, not the authors, supplied the V and J calls. The sample table records 610,000 or so distinct CDR3 sequences; around an eighth of these occur just once. The top ten hold about 15% of the sample.

The sequence was collected from a man aged 30 to 45 who received the YFV17D yellow fever vaccine. This material consisted of PBMCs, taken on the day of the yellow fever booster vaccination. The chain is encoded by TRBV5-1 joined to TRBJ1-1; a confident D gene designation cannot be given. The nucleotide sequence reads TGCGCCAGCAGCTTGCACGGGAAGAACACTGAAGCTTTCTTT. This sequence encodes CASSLHGKNTEAFF.